The rows below give T cell receptor beta chains drawn from one sample of a study of cytomegalovirus exposure and HLA in healthy donors. The table came from immunoSEQ multiplex PCR; TCRdb's copy has only in-frame clones and leaves some out. The sample holds around 160,000 clones; around 79% are singletons and the top ten take approximately 2.4%. The material sequenced was PBMCs. The receptors shown here come from a middle-aged woman in good health and CMV-seropositive. Both conserved end residues are part of each CDR3. D genes are given only for firm matches. Expanded clones are given a class, and other clones once, few, many or no size at all.

J gene: TRBJ2-7
clone size: NA
V gene: TRBV7-2
D gene: TRBD1
CDR3 DNA: TGTGCCAGCAGATCCTGGGGTACGGGACAGGGGATCTACGAGCAGTACTTC
CDR3 protein: CASRSWGTGQGIYEQYF

J gene: TRBJ2-7
clone size: NA
V gene: TRBV19
D gene: TRBD1
CDR3 DNA: TGTGCCAGTAGTTTTCGGGACAGGCGCTACGAGCAGTACTTC
CDR3 protein: CASSFRDRRYEQYF

J gene: TRBJ2-7
clone size: NA
V gene: TRBV28
D gene: TRBD2
CDR3 DNA: TGTGCCAGCAGTTTAACTAGCGGGGGAACCTACGAGCAGTACTTC
CDR3 protein: CASSLTSGGTYEQYF

J gene: TRBJ2-1
clone size: NA
V gene: TRBV13
D gene: TRBD2
CDR3 DNA: TGTGCCAGCAGCGTTGACGGCGGGGGGGCCGGGAACAATGAGCAGTTCTTC
CDR3 protein: CASSVDGGGAGNNEQFF

J gene: TRBJ1-4
clone size: NA
V gene: TRBV30
D gene: NA
CDR3 DNA: TGTGCCTGGAGTGGAGGGGAAAAACTGTTTTTT
CDR3 protein: CAWSGGEKLFF

J gene: TRBJ1-2
clone size: once
V gene: TRBV30
D gene: NA
CDR3 DNA: TGTGCCTGGAGTTGGGAGGGAAATGGCTACACCTTC
CDR3 protein: CAWSWEGNGYTF

J gene: TRBJ1-1
clone size: few
V gene: TRBV6-5
D gene: NA
CDR3 DNA: TGTGCCAGCAGTTACGGGCCTGAAGCTTTCTTT
CDR3 protein: CASSYGPEAFF

J gene: TRBJ2-5
clone size: once
V gene: TRBV11-3
D gene: TRBD2
CDR3 DNA: TGTGCCAGCAGCCCCGGGAGGGCCTCGGAGACCCAGTACTTC
CDR3 protein: CASSPGRASETQYF

J gene: TRBJ2-2
clone size: NA
V gene: TRBV9
D gene: TRBD1
CDR3 DNA: TGTGCCAGCAGCGTAGACAACAGGGGCCACACCGGGGAGCTGTTTTTT
CDR3 protein: CASSVDNRGHTGELFF

J gene: TRBJ1-4
clone size: once
V gene: TRBV5-1
D gene: TRBD1
CDR3 DNA: TGCGCCAGCAGCTTAGTACTCACAGGGGCGGGAGAAAAACTGTTTTTT
CDR3 protein: CASSLVLTGAGEKLFF

J gene: TRBJ2-7
clone size: NA
V gene: TRBV27
D gene: TRBD1
CDR3 DNA: TGTGCCAGCAGTTTATCGTTGGACAGGGATTACGAGCAGTACTTC
CDR3 protein: CASSLSLDRDYEQYF

J gene: TRBJ1-2
clone size: few
V gene: TRBV28
D gene: TRBD1
CDR3 DNA: TGTGCCAGCAGTTTCGGGACAGGGGGCTTTGGCTACACCTTC
CDR3 protein: CASSFGTGGFGYTF

J gene: TRBJ1-5
clone size: once
V gene: TRBV19
D gene: NA
CDR3 DNA: TGTGCCAGTAGGACACAGGGAGACAGCAATCAGCCCCAGCATTTT
CDR3 protein: CASRTQGDSNQPQHF

J gene: TRBJ1-3
clone size: few
V gene: TRBV18
D gene: NA
CDR3 DNA: TGTGCCAGCTCACCTGCGACAGGACCTCTCGGAAACACCATATATTTT
CDR3 protein: CASSPATGPLGNTIYF

J gene: TRBJ2-5
clone size: NA
V gene: TRBV6-5
D gene: TRBD2
CDR3 DNA: TGTGCCAGCAGTCAAGGGACTAGCGGGAGAGAGACCCAGTACTTC
CDR3 protein: CASSQGTSGRETQYF

J gene: TRBJ2-1
clone size: NA
V gene: TRBV5-1
D gene: NA
CDR3 DNA: TGCGCCAGCAGCTTGGGGCAGGGGGGATCCGGTGAGCAGTTCTTC
CDR3 protein: CASSLGQGGSGEQFF

J gene: TRBJ1-1
clone size: NA
V gene: TRBV5-8
D gene: NA
CDR3 DNA: TGTGCCAGCAGCGGCCCGGGGGGGAGGACTGAAGCTTTCTTT
CDR3 protein: CASSGPGGRTEAFF

J gene: TRBJ1-1
clone size: NA
V gene: TRBV11-3
D gene: TRBD1
CDR3 DNA: TGTGCCAGCAGCGGACAGGGCGGGACTGAAGCTTTCTTT
CDR3 protein: CASSGQGGTEAFF

J gene: TRBJ2-1
clone size: once
V gene: TRBV18
D gene: TRBD2
CDR3 DNA: TGTGCCAGCTCACCGTTTGGTAGCGGGGGGGCCGGGTCCTACAATGAGCAGTTCTTC
CDR3 protein: CASSPFGSGGAGSYNEQFF

J gene: TRBJ1-2
clone size: few
V gene: TRBV7-8
D gene: NA
CDR3 DNA: TGTGCCAGCAGCTTAGGAGACTATGGCTACACCTTC
CDR3 protein: CASSLGDYGYTF

J gene: TRBJ1-2
clone size: NA
V gene: TRBV5-1
D gene: TRBD1
CDR3 DNA: TGCGCCAGCAGCCAGGGGGAGTTTCTTAACTATGGCTACACCTTC
CDR3 protein: CASSQGEFLNYGYTF

J gene: TRBJ2-5
clone size: NA
V gene: TRBV5-8
D gene: TRBD1
CDR3 DNA: TGTGCCAGCAGCTTGGGACAGGGGAAAGAGACCCAGTACTTC
CDR3 protein: CASSLGQGKETQYF

J gene: TRBJ2-7
clone size: few
V gene: TRBV7-9
D gene: TRBD1
CDR3 DNA: TGTGCCAGCAGCTCGACAGGACAGGCCCCTGAGCAGTACTTC
CDR3 protein: CASSSTGQAPEQYF

J gene: TRBJ2-7
clone size: few
V gene: TRBV25-1
D gene: TRBD1
CDR3 DNA: TGTGCCAGCAGTGAATCACAGGGGCCCTACGAGCAGTACTTC
CDR3 protein: CASSESQGPYEQYF

J gene: TRBJ2-1
clone size: NA
V gene: TRBV25-1
D gene: TRBD2
CDR3 DNA: TGTGCCAGCAGTGAATCTCGGACTAGCGGGGGGGAAAGTAATGAGCAGTTCTTC
CDR3 protein: CASSESRTSGGESNEQFF

J gene: TRBJ1-3
clone size: NA
V gene: TRBV19
D gene: NA
CDR3 DNA: TGTGCCAGTAGTATCTCGTTGGGAAACACCATATATTTT
CDR3 protein: CASSISLGNTIYF

J gene: TRBJ1-5
clone size: NA
V gene: TRBV5-5
D gene: TRBD1
CDR3 DNA: TGTGCCAGCAGCCGCGGACAGGGTGGGAGCAATCAGCCCCAGCATTTT
CDR3 protein: CASSRGQGGSNQPQHF

J gene: TRBJ2-4
clone size: NA
V gene: TRBV6-5
D gene: TRBD1
CDR3 DNA: TGTGCCAGCAGTTTCGGACAGGGTAGGAACATTCAGTACTTC
CDR3 protein: CASSFGQGRNIQYF

J gene: TRBJ2-1
clone size: few
V gene: TRBV5-1
D gene: TRBD2
CDR3 DNA: TGCGCCAGCAGCTCCGGGACTAGCGGGAGCAATGAGCAGTTCTTC
CDR3 protein: CASSSGTSGSNEQFF

J gene: TRBJ2-3
clone size: NA
V gene: TRBV10-1
D gene: TRBD2
CDR3 DNA: TGCGCCAGCACCCCGGGACTAGCGGGCACAGATACGCAGTATTTT
CDR3 protein: CASTPGLAGTDTQYF

J gene: TRBJ2-7
clone size: NA
V gene: TRBV19
D gene: TRBD2
CDR3 DNA: TGTGCCAGTAGCGGGACTAGCGGGGTCTACGAGCAGTACTTC
CDR3 protein: CASSGTSGVYEQYF

J gene: TRBJ1-1
clone size: NA
V gene: TRBV7-9
D gene: NA
CDR3 DNA: TGTGCCAGCAGCTCAGTGGACACTGAAGCTTTCTTT
CDR3 protein: CASSSVDTEAFF

J gene: TRBJ2-5
clone size: NA
V gene: TRBV25-1
D gene: TRBD2
CDR3 DNA: TGTGCCAGCAGTGAAACTAGCGGGAAGGAGACCCAGTACTTC
CDR3 protein: CASSETSGKETQYF

J gene: TRBJ2-6
clone size: NA
V gene: TRBV9
D gene: TRBD1
CDR3 DNA: TGTGCCAGCAGCGTGGCAGGGGGCTCTGGGGCCAACGTCCTGACTTTC
CDR3 protein: CASSVAGGSGANVLTF

J gene: TRBJ1-2
clone size: NA
V gene: TRBV5-6
D gene: TRBD1
CDR3 DNA: TGTGCCAGCACCCCCCTGGGGACAGTCCTCTATGGCTACACCTTC
CDR3 protein: CASTPLGTVLYGYTF

J gene: TRBJ2-7
clone size: NA
V gene: TRBV5-1
D gene: NA
CDR3 DNA: TGCGCCAGCAGCCTGGGAGCGGTCTCCGAGCAGTACTTC
CDR3 protein: CASSLGAVSEQYF

J gene: TRBJ1-3
clone size: NA
V gene: TRBV4-1
D gene: NA
CDR3 DNA: TGCGCCAGCAGCCAAGTTCCCTTGAGCTCTGGAAACACCATATATTTT
CDR3 protein: CASSQVPLSSGNTIYF

J gene: TRBJ1-5
clone size: NA
V gene: TRBV30
D gene: NA
CDR3 DNA: TGTGCCTGGAGTCAGGGGACCAATCAGCCCCAGCATTTT
CDR3 protein: CAWSQGTNQPQHF

J gene: TRBJ1-2
clone size: NA
V gene: TRBV29-1
D gene: NA
CDR3 DNA: TGCAGCGTTGAAGACAGGGTTAGCTATGGCTACACCTTC
CDR3 protein: CSVEDRVSYGYTF

J gene: TRBJ2-3
clone size: once
V gene: TRBV21-1
D gene: NA
CDR3 DNA: TGTGCCAGCAGCCCCCGAGACTCAGATACGCAGTATTTT
CDR3 protein: CASSPRDSDTQYF